Each of the 20 T cell receptor beta chains below was sequenced from the same sample in a study of shared clonotypes between healthy human individuals. Produced via immunoSEQ multiplex PCR; TCRdb's table is partial and in-frame only. This table has roughly 500,000 clones, more than 65% appearing once. The specimen sequenced was PBMCs. The source of these receptors is a woman aged 40 to 50 in good health. Some clones in this sample may be carry-over from other donors' samples.

The rearrangement links TRBV18 to TRBJ2-5, with 10 bases fitting TRBD2. Per the germline V gene, CDR1 is KGHSH and CDR2 is LQKENI. J gave up 4 bases and V 6 bases, and 8 bases lay outside the gene matches. This CDR3 comprises 15 residues. The CDR3: CASSPSGRAGETQYF. The CDR3 DNA sequence: TGTGCCAGCTCCCCAAGCGGGAGGGCTGGAGAGACCCAGTACTTC.

The table lists this clone with a few counts. This rearrangement joins TRBV10-3 to TRBJ1-1; 7 bases are shared with TRBD1. V trimming: 6 bases; J trimming: 5 bases; junction bases outside the gene matches: 3. Per the germline V gene, CDR1 is ENHRY and CDR2 is SYGVKD. CDR3 length equals 12 residues. In nucleotides, the CDR3 is TGTGCCATCAGAGGGACAGAAACTGAAGCTTTCTTT. Encoded protein: CAIRGTETEAFF.

This chain joins TRBV6-5 and TRBJ1-2; tentative D call: TRBD1 (5 bases). V gave up 2 bases and J gave up 4 bases, with 14 bases separating them. CDR3 length: 15 residues. The germline V gene encodes CDR1 MNHEY and CDR2 SVGAGI. CDR3 sequence: CASSYAWGFAYGYTF. The CDR3 region has the DNA TGTGCCAGCAGTTACGCTTGGGGGTTTGCCTATGGCTACACCTTC.

CDR3 region: CASSILGGDHEQFF. The CDR3 DNA follows: TGTGCCAGTAGTATTCTCGGAGGGGACCATGAGCAGTTCTTC. This sequence joins TRBV19 and TRBJ2-1; a weak D match, TRBD2 (6 bases). This CDR3 is built from 14 residues. Trimming left V 3 bases short and J 8 bases short, with 14 bases between. Germline CDR1 is LNHDA and CDR2 is SQIVND (reference sequence).

V is TRBV9 and J is TRBJ2-3; possibly TRBD2 for D (6 bases). V was pared by 3 bases and J by 2 bases, with 16 bases between. CDR3 size: 16 residues. Germline V gene sequence: CDR1 SGDLS, CDR2 YYNGEE. CDR3 residues: CASSDQPTGVTDTQYF. The CDR3 region has the DNA TGTGCCAGCAGCGATCAACCGACGGGAGTCACAGATACGCAGTATTTT. Looking up the rest from reference TRBV9 and TRBJ2-3 gives the full variable domain: DSGVTQTPKHLITATGQRVTLRCSPRSGDLSVYWYQQSLDQGLQFLIQYYNGEERAKGNILERFSAQQFPDLHSELNLSSLELGDSALYFCASSDQPTGVTDTQYFGPGTRLTVL.

V and J are TRBV7-2 and TRBJ1-2, with 7 bases that match TRBD1. The V gene's germline CDR1 is SGHTA and CDR2 FQGNSA. The V gene end was trimmed by 4 bases and the J gene end by 8 bases; junction bases not matched to a gene: 10. The CDR3 consists of 14 residues. DNA of the CDR3: TGTGCCAGCAGCTCGACAGGGATTTTTGGAGGCTACACCTTC. Protein product: CASSSTGIFGGYTF.

The sample holds one count of this clone. The rearrangement links TRBV27 to TRBJ1-2; perhaps TRBD1 as D (6 bases). V lost 4 bases to trimming and J lost 3 bases, with 18 bases between them. The germline V gene has CDR1 MNHEY and CDR2 SMNVEV (reference sequence). The CDR3 contains 16 residues. As DNA, the CDR3 is TGTGCCAGCAGTTCCCGGACAGCCCCAAGGGACTATGGCTACACCTTC. It translates to CASSSRTAPRDYGYTF.

V is TRBV10-1 and J is TRBJ2-7, with D perhaps matching TRBD1 (6 bases). Germline assignment: CDR1 WNHNN and CDR2 SYGVQD (reference sequence). V lost 2 bases to trimming and J lost 7 bases, with 15 bases between them. The CDR3 contains 14 residues. In DNA, the CDR3 is TGCGCCAGCAGTGAGGCTACAGGGCCTCGGGAGCAGTACTTC. Protein sequence: CASSEATGPREQYF.

The rearrangement links TRBV2 to TRBJ2-7; a possible D gene is TRBD1 (5 bases). CDR1 is SNHLY, CDR2 FYNNEI, per germline. V was pared by 4 bases and J by 6 bases, with 7 bases between. CDR3 length equals 11 residues. The CDR3 DNA reads as TGTGCCAGCAGTGCCAGGGCCGAGCAGTACTTC. This codes for CASSARAEQYF. The full variable domain, completed using reference TRBV2 and TRBJ2-7, is EPEVTQTPSHQVTQMGQEVILRCVPISNHLYFYWYRQILGQKVEFLVSFYNNEISEKSEIFDDQFSVERPDGSNFTLKIRSTKLEDSAMYFCASSARAEQYFGPGTRLTVT.

The rearrangement uses TRBV7-9 and TRBJ2-5, with D unresolved. The tail of the sequence fits TRBJ2-7 better, so the J call may be wrong. CDR3 length equals 14 residues. CDR1 is SEHNR and CDR2 is FQNEAQ in the germline V gene (reference sequence). CDR3 residues: CASSPMIGSYEQYF. CDR3 DNA: TGTGCCAGCAGCCCGATGATCGGCTCCTACGAGCAGTACTTC.

This chain links TRBV11-2 with TRBJ1-1; TRBD1 matches 8 bases. CDR1 and CDR2 (germline): SGHAT, FQNNGV. The CDR3 has 13 residues. With V trimmed by 6 bases and J by 3 bases, 3 bases remained unmatched. CDR3 DNA: TGTGCCAGCAGGCAGGGGGCGGACACTGAAGCTTTCTTT. Translated: CASRQGADTEAFF. Filled out from reference TRBV11-2 and TRBJ1-1, the complete variable domain reads EAGVAQSPRYKIIEKRQSVAFWCNPISGHATLYWYQQILGQGPKLLIQFQNNGVVDDSQLPKDRFSAERLKGVDSTLKIQPAKLEDSAVYLCASRQGADTEAFFGQGTRLTVV.

V gene TRBV27 combines with J gene TRBJ2-1; TRBD1 aligns across 11 bases. Germline V gene data show CDR1 as MNHEY and CDR2 as SMNVEV (reference sequence). The CDR3 has 15 residues. With 7 bases clipped from V and 4 bases from J, the junction kept 6 bases outside the gene matches. CDR3 region: CASKEGQGEYNEQFF. DNA for the CDR3: TGTGCCAGCAAGGAGGGACAGGGGGAGTACAATGAGCAGTTCTTC.

The CDR3 is CASSIGPGESFDTEAFF. The CDR3 DNA is TGTGCCAGTAGTATCGGGCCAGGGGAGTCCTTCGACACTGAAGCTTTCTTT. This chain uses TRBV19 with TRBJ1-1; D perhaps matches TRBD1 (6 bases). Trimming took 3 bases from V and 3 from J, leaving 20 bases between them. The germline V gene has CDR1 LNHDA and CDR2 SQIVND (reference sequence). This CDR3 region has 17 residues.

V and J are TRBV5-1 and TRBJ2-3; 7 positions agree with TRBD2. The CDR3 totals 15 residues. The V and J ends lost 5 bases and 3 bases, in that order; junction bases with no gene match: 9. CDR1 and CDR2 from the germline V gene are SGHRS and YFSETQ. This CDR3 reads CASSRRAGNTDTQYF. Written as DNA, the CDR3 is TGCGCCAGCAGTAGGCGAGCGGGAAATACAGATACGCAGTATTTT.

The CDR3 coding sequence is TGTGCCAGCTCACCGTTGGAAGATTCGATGGGGCAGTACTTC. It is translated as CASSPLEDSMGQYF. This chain links TRBV18 with TRBJ2-7, with no clear D. In germline, CDR1 is KGHSH, CDR2 LQKENI. This CDR3 comprises 14 residues. V was trimmed by 3 bases and J by 9 bases, leaving 18 bases between them.

The rearrangement uses TRBV7-2 and TRBJ2-1; 13 bases match TRBD2. Losses at the gene ends were 5 bases for V and 4 bases for J; bases not matched to a gene: 5. This CDR3 contains 16 residues. Germline loops: CDR1 SGHTA, CDR2 FQGNSA. The CDR3 reads CASSTRTSGGYNEQFF. As DNA, the CDR3 is TGTGCCAGCAGCACGAGGACTAGCGGGGGATACAATGAGCAGTTCTTC.

CDR3 sequence reads: CASRAGTGTTYEQYF. In DNA, the CDR3 is TGTGCCAGCAGGGCCGGGACAGGGACTACCTACGAGCAGTACTTC. This chain connects TRBV7-8 to TRBJ2-7, with 9 bases lining up with TRBD1. With 6 bases clipped from V and 2 bases from J, the junction kept 8 bases outside the gene matches. This CDR3 is built from 15 residues. Germline V gene data show CDR1 as SGHVS and CDR2 as FQNEAQ.

The CDR3 DNA reads as TGCGCCAGCAGGCGTTCAACAGGGAACGACGAGCAGTACTTC. This sequence encodes CASRRSTGNDEQYF. V and J are TRBV5-1 and TRBJ2-7; D might be TRBD1 (6 bases). The V end was cut by 5 bases, the J end by 5 bases, with 17 bases between. The CDR3 spans 14 residues. Germline CDR1 and CDR2: SGHRS and YFSETQ.

The J gene is TRBJ2-7, the V gene TRBV7-9, with D possibly being TRBD1 or TRBD2 (5 bases each). The CDR3 is 13 residues long. The V gene's germline CDR1 is SEHNR and CDR2 FQNEAQ (reference sequence). V lost 3 bases and J lost 0, with 6 bases in between. CDR3: CASSLGVSYEQYF. In DNA form, the CDR3 reads TGTGCCAGCAGCTTGGGGGTCTCCTACGAGCAGTACTTC.

This CDR3 reads CASSAMRRGAPGELFF. CDR3 bases: TGTGCCAGCAGTGCTATGAGGCGGGGGGCCCCCGGGGAGCTGTTTTTT. The chain couples TRBV2 to TRBJ2-2; TRBD2 agrees at 8 bases. This CDR3 is 16 amino acids long. Germline lookup yields CDR1 SNHLY and CDR2 FYNNEI. Trimming at V came to 4 bases and at J to 6 bases, leaving 10 bases not matched to a gene.